These 5 T cell receptor beta chains share one sample of origin, sequenced in a study of blood T cell repertoires in COVID-19. Method: immunoSEQ multiplex PCR; TCRdb's copy keeps in-frame clones and lacks some. Here the sample spans more than 200,000 clones, 70% to 90% being singletons. The sample consisted of peripheral blood. The receptors were gathered from a woman in her sixties with COVID-19, enrolled during active disease.

The genes are TRBV2 and TRBJ2-7; 9 bases line up with TRBD2. V shed 2 bases and J 5 bases; nucleotides not matched to a gene: 10. CDR1 and CDR2 (germline): SNHLY, FYNNEI. CDR3 length: 16 amino acids. The CDR3 DNA follows: TGTGCCAGCAGTGAAATAAGCCTAGCGGGAAGTAACGAGCAGTACTTC. It encodes CASSEISLAGSNEQYF.

The V call is TRBV15, the J call TRBJ2-7; D is possibly TRBD2 (5 bases). V was cut by 5 bases and J by 6 bases, with 14 bases left in between. The CDR3 is made up of 13 amino acids. Germline-derived CDR1 and CDR2 are LNHNV and YYDKDF (reference sequence). The CDR3 DNA is TGTGCCACCAGCGTCCTAGCATCGGGCGAGCAGTACTTC. Residues: CATSVLASGEQYF.

The V gene is TRBV28, the J gene TRBJ1-2; a weak D match, TRBD1 (5 bases). The CDR3 contains 15 residues. Trimming pared 0 bases from V and 3 bases from J, leaving 11 bases between. Per the germline V gene, CDR1 is MDHEN and CDR2 is SYDVKM. The CDR3 reads CASSLWGGEDYGYTF. In DNA form, the CDR3 reads TGTGCCAGCAGTTTATGGGGGGGAGAGGACTATGGCTACACCTTC.

This sequence joins TRBV7-3 and TRBJ2-1; 7 bases map to TRBD2. There are 15 residues in the CDR3. V was clipped by 5 bases and J by 3 bases; unmatched bases: 7. Looked up from germline, CDR1 is SGHTA and CDR2 is FQGTGA. CDR3 coding DNA: TGTGCCAGCAGCCCATACGCGGGAGTCTACAATGAGCAGTTCTTC. This encodes CASSPYAGVYNEQFF.

The chain couples TRBV2 to TRBJ2-2; 9 bases fit TRBD1. The J segment lost 4 bases and the V segment lost 10 bases, leaving 16 bases of the junction unmatched. Per the germline V gene, CDR1 is SNHLY and CDR2 is FYNNEI. The CDR3 has 17 amino acids. This chain's CDR3 is CATLPGTGRRGTGELFF. DNA of the CDR3: TGTGCCACCCTACCGGGGACAGGGCGAAGGGGCACCGGGGAGCTGTTTTTT.